This TCR beta chain was found in a study of blood T cell repertoires in COVID-19. Study-level background: COVID-19 samples from acute and convalescent phases originated in the United States, Italy and Spain. In each case, the material was cDNA or gDNA derived from T cells, B-cell-depleted T cells, or PBMCs.

The V gene lost 6 bases and the J gene lost 1 base, with 18 bases spanning the gap. Germline V gene data show CDR1 as MDHEN and CDR2 as SYDVKM. The CDR3 is made up of 16 amino acids. This clone appeared a few times. Authors' analysis steps: Amplification with reference gene primers provided the estimates of nucleated cell counts. Sequencing used immunoSEQ multiplex PCR; TCRdb keeps in-frame clones, though not all of them. The V and J calls and the clone size are those of that table, but D and trimming were determined from the DNA. The repertoire holds some 250,000 clones, with about 80% as singletons.

The rearrangement joins TRBV28 to TRBJ1-1; a possible D gene is TRBD1 (5 bases). This sequence was found in a man under 40 who had recovered from COVID-19. The source material was peripheral blood. CDR3 residues: CASSSALGRENTEAFF. The CDR3 region has the DNA TGTGCCAGCAGCTCAGCCCTTGGCAGGGAGAACACTGAAGCTTTCTTT.